The 15 T cell receptor beta chains presented below share a single source sample, sequenced in a study of OX40 agonist ivuxolimab in advanced cancers. Using immunoSEQ multiplex PCR, the repertoire was profiled, and TCRdb retains in-frame clones only, with some absent. The data show tens of thousands of clones, with 86% seen just once and over 0.65% held by the top ten. Here the sequenced sample was CD4+ or CD8+ T cells sorted from blood, taken in a trial of the OX40 agonist ivuxolimab. These receptors originate from an adult with an advanced solid tumor such as melanoma, head and neck, liver or kidney cancer.

This sequence joins TRBV6-5 and TRBJ2-2; D perhaps matches TRBD1 (6 bases). Trimming removed 3 bases at V and 3 bases at J, with 8 bases between. This CDR3 is 14 amino acids long. Germline assignment: CDR1 MNHEY and CDR2 SVGAGI. The CDR3 protein is CASSYTGYTGELFF. The CDR3 nucleotides are TGTGCCAGCAGTTATACAGGGTACACCGGGGAGCTGTTTTTT.

The genes are TRBV7-8 and TRBJ2-1; tentatively, D is TRBD1 (5 bases). The CDR3 runs 13 residues. Trimming pared 0 bases from V and 12 bases from J, leaving 12 bases between. Germline CDR1 is SGHVS and CDR2 is FQNEAQ. The CDR3 coding sequence is TGTGCCAGCAGCTTAGCTACTGGGCAGGGGCAGTTCTTC. As protein: CASSLATGQGQFF.

This sequence joins TRBV19 and TRBJ2-1; the match to TRBD2 covers 14 bases. Germline CDR1 and CDR2: LNHDA and SQIVND (reference sequence). The V gene end was trimmed by 0 bases and the J gene end by 3 bases; junction bases not matched to a gene: 4. The CDR3 loop spans 18 amino acids. CDR3 loop: CASSIDRGLAGGYNEQFF. The CDR3 DNA is TGTGCCAGTAGTATAGATCGCGGACTAGCGGGAGGCTACAATGAGCAGTTCTTC.

The V call is TRBV9, the J call TRBJ2-7; tentative D call: TRBD1 (6 bases). Trimming stripped 0 bases from V and 7 bases from J, with 14 bases between. The CDR3 consists of 14 residues. Germline CDR1 is SGDLS and CDR2 is YYNGEE. The CDR3 bases are TGTGCCAGCAGCGTAGCATGGGACACCCGGGAGCAGTACTTC. It is translated as CASSVAWDTREQYF.

V gene TRBV19 combines with J gene TRBJ1-5; no definite D call. The CDR3 sequence is 14 residues long. Germline V lookup: CDR1 LNHDA, CDR2 SQIVND (reference sequence). Trimming stripped 6 bases from V and 0 bases from J, with 9 bases between. The CDR3 DNA reads as TGTGCCAGTAGCATACAGCTTAGCAATCAGCCCCAGCATTTT. Amino acids: CASSIQLSNQPQHF.

The CDR3 coding sequence is TGTGCCAGCAGTTTACTCTGGCGGGGGGGTCTCTTAGCCAAAAACATTCAGTACTTC. It translates to CASSLLWRGGLLAKNIQYF. V gene TRBV28 combines with J gene TRBJ2-4; 9 nucleotides line up with TRBD2. Unmatched junction bases numbered 11, after V lost 2 bases and J lost 0 bases. Germline V gene lookup returns CDR1 MDHEN and CDR2 SYDVKM. CDR3 length: 19 residues.

V and J are TRBV30 and TRBJ1-1; D not resolved. From germline, CDR1 is GTSNPN and CDR2 SVGIG (reference sequence). Deletions cut 4 bases from V and 0 bases from J, with 6 bases between. The CDR3 covers 12 residues. The CDR3 DNA sequence: TGTGCCTGGACGCCTATGAACACTGAAGCTTTCTTT. Encoded protein: CAWTPMNTEAFF.

This chain joins TRBV7-2 and TRBJ1-5, with D unclear. The V end was cut by 3 bases, the J end by 11 bases, with 8 bases between. CDR1 is SGHTA, CDR2 FQGNSA, per germline. This CDR3 is built from 11 residues. The chain's CDR3 is CASSFKGTQHF. The CDR3 DNA follows: TGTGCCAGCAGCTTTAAGGGTACCCAGCATTTT.

The chain employs TRBV7-2 and TRBJ2-3; D is ambiguous. Germline lookup yields CDR1 SGHTA and CDR2 FQGNSA. The CDR3 consists of 15 residues. V was cut by 1 base and J by 6 bases, with 14 bases left in between. CDR3 in DNA: TGTGCCAGCAGCTTAGGTTGGGCTGTTCGGGATACGCAGTATTTT. Protein: CASSLGWAVRDTQYF.

V usage is TRBV10-3 and J usage is TRBJ2-7; no definite D call. The CDR3 consists of 14 residues. Germline CDR1 reads ENHRY; CDR2 reads SYGVKD. V lost 6 bases and J lost 3, with 15 bases in between. The DNA for the CDR3 is TGTGCCATCAGGGACGGAACCTTGGGCTACGAGCAGTACTTC. It translates to CAIRDGTLGYEQYF.

The rearrangement links TRBV7-9 to TRBJ1-1; perhaps TRBD1 as D (6 bases). Germline loops: CDR1 SEHNR, CDR2 FQNEAQ (reference sequence). This CDR3 contains 16 residues. V gave up 1 base and J gave up 1 base, with 13 bases separating them. The CDR3 DNA is TGTGCCAGCAGCTTAGACAGGGTATTTGGGAACACTGAAGCTTTCTTT. Its protein is CASSLDRVFGNTEAFF.

The CDR3 sequence: CASSYAGGRSYEQYF. CDR3 sequence (DNA): TGTGCCAGCAGTTACGCCGGGGGCAGAAGTTACGAGCAGTACTTC. The V gene is TRBV6-5, the J gene TRBJ2-7; the D call may be TRBD1 or TRBD2 (6 bases each). The CDR3 consists of 15 residues. Per germline, CDR1 MNHEY and CDR2 SVGAGI. The V gene lost 2 bases and the J gene lost 4 bases, with 15 bases spanning the gap.

This chain connects TRBV19 to TRBJ1-1, with D unresolved. The germline CDR1 and CDR2 sequences are LNHDA and SQIVND (reference sequence). The V gene lost 3 bases and the J gene lost 4 bases, with 12 bases spanning the gap. This CDR3 is built from 14 residues. CDR3 loop: CASSMGGRVTEAFF. For the CDR3, the DNA is TGTGCCAGTAGTATGGGAGGGCGCGTCACTGAAGCTTTCTTT.

The V and J genes are TRBV2 and TRBJ1-2, with D uncertain. Trimming cost V 2 bases and J 2 bases, with 6 bases left between them. Germline V lookup: CDR1 SNHLY, CDR2 FYNNEI. The CDR3 has 13 amino acids. This CDR3 reads CASSESGNYGYTF. CDR3 sequence (DNA): TGTGCCAGCAGTGAATCGGGAAACTATGGCTACACCTTC.

V gene TRBV6-6 combines with J gene TRBJ2-7, with 7 bases aligning to TRBD1. Germline V lookup: CDR1 MNHNY, CDR2 SVGAGI (reference sequence). The CDR3 is 10 amino acids. Trimming took 8 bases from V and 7 from J; bases not matched to a gene: 2. CDR3: CASGGQEQYF. For the CDR3, the DNA is TGTGCCAGCGGGGGACAGGAGCAGTACTTC.